The present T cell receptor beta chain was sequenced within a study of T-cell memory formation after mild COVID-19. Study-level results: There was no confirmation that second-wave clones peaking on day 37 were SARS-CoV-2 specific.

Turning to this clonotype: Its target is not known.

TCRdb analysed the 5' RACE reads with MiXCR anew, one entry per CDR3 protein. The table records about 560,000 distinct CDR3 sequences, about 20% of them present only once. The CDR3 consists of 17 residues. In germline, CDR1 is SGHNT, CDR2 YYREEE (reference sequence). With 0 bases clipped from V and 1 base from J, the junction kept 9 bases outside the gene matches. The sample consisted of PBMCs or a T cell subset sorted from them (not recorded which). V and J are TRBV5-4 and TRBJ1-1; 7 nucleotides line up with TRBD1. This TCR was sampled from an adult woman who had mild COVID-19 (a few samples of this study predate the infection). Cell type and time point are not known. CDR3 in DNA: TGTGCCAGCAGCTTGGGACAGGGACCTTTTGGGAACACTGAAGCTTTCTTT. Protein product: CASSLGQGPFGNTEAFF. Filled out from reference TRBV5-4 and TRBJ1-1, the complete variable domain reads ETGVTQSPTHLIKTRGQQVTLRCSSQSGHNTVSWYQQALGQGPQFIFQYYREEENGRGNFPPRFSGLQFPNYSSELNVNALELDDSALYLCASSLGQGPFGNTEAFFGQGTRLTVV.